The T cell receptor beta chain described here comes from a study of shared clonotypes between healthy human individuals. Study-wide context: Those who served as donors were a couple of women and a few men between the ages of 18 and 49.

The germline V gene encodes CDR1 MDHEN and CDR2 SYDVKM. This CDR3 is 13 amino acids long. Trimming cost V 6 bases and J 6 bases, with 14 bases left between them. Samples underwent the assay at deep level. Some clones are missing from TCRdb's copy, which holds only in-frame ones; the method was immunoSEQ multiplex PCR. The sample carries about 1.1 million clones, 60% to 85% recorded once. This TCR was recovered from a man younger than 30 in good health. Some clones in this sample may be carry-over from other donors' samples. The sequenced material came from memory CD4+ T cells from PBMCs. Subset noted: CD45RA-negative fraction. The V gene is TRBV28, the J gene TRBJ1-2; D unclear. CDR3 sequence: CASSLQLTDGYTF. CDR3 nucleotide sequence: TGTGCCAGCAGCCTCCAGCTCACAGATGGCTACACCTTC.